The entry that follows covers one T cell receptor (beta chain) sequence. RNA totalling roughly 0.5 to 1 ug underwent reverse transcription with random hexamers. immunoSEQ multiplex PCR amplified TCR beta CDR3 across 54 Vbeta, 13 Jbeta. From the immunoSEQ multiplex PCR reads, TCRdb called clonotypes with MiXCR, one entry per CDR3 protein. The data show over 120,000 distinct CDR3 sequences, less than 95% seen once. Blood CD8+ and CD4+ T cells underwent high-throughput TCR beta sequencing. It was healthy donors who served as the controls, matched for age and sex. Negative isolation was used for CD8+ and CD4+ T cells, and FACS enrichment was applied to TEMRA cells. The data were obtained in a study of CD8 T cells in Susac syndrome. Trimming took 5 bases from V and 8 from J; bases not matched to a gene: 6. Germline V gene lookup returns CDR1 ENHRY and CDR2 SYGVKD. The CDR3 is 14 residues long.

The sequenced sample consisted of CD4+ T cells from PBMCs. The genes are TRBV10-3 and TRBJ2-2; 9 nucleotides align to TRBD2. This TCR was sampled from a human donor in good health. The CDR3 DNA follows: TGTGCCATCAGTTTAGCGGGAGAAAGGGGGGAGCTGTTTTTT. Encoded protein: CAISLAGERGELFF.